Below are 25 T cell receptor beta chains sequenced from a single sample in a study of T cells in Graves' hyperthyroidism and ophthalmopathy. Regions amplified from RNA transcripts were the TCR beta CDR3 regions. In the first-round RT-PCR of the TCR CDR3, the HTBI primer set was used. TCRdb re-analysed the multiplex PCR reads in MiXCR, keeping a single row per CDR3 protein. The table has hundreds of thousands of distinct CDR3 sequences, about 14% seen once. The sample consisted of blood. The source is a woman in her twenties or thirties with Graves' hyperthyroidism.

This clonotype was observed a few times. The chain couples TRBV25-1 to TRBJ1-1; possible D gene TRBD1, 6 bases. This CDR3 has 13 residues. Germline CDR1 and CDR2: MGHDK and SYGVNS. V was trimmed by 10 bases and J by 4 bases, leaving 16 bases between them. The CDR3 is CATAGAGVTEAFF. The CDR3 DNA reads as TGTGCCACCGCGGGGGCTGGGGTCACTGAAGCTTTCTTT.

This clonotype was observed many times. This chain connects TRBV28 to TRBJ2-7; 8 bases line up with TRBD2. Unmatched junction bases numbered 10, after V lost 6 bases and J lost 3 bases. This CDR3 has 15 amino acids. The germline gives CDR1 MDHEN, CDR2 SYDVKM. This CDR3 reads CASSPPGGDIYEQYF. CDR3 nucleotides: TGTGCCAGCAGCCCCCCGGGAGGGGATATCTACGAGCAGTACTTC.

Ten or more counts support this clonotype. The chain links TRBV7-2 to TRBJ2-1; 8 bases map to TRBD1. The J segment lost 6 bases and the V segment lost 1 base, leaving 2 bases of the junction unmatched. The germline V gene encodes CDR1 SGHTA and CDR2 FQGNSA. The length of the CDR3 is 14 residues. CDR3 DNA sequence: TGTGCCAGCAGCTTAGGGGACAGGAGCAATGAGCAGTTCTTC. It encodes CASSLGDRSNEQFF. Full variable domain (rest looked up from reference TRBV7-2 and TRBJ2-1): GAGVSQSPSNKVTEKGKDVELRCDPISGHTALYWYRQSLGQGLEFLIYFQGNSAPDKSGLPSDRFSAERTGGSVSTLTIQRTQQEDSAVYLCASSLGDRSNEQFFGPGTRLTVL.

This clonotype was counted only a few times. CDR3 sequence: CASSTGPAYREQYF. Here the CDR3 DNA reads TGTGCCAGCAGTACGGGACCGGCGTACCGGGAGCAGTACTTC. The V call is TRBV28, the J call TRBJ2-7; D tentatively reads TRBD1 or TRBD2 (5 bases each). Germline V lookup: CDR1 MDHEN, CDR2 SYDVKM. The length of the CDR3 is 14 residues. V was trimmed by 5 bases and J by 7 bases, leaving 18 bases between them. Combining the CDR3 with reference TRBV28 and TRBJ2-7 gives the whole variable domain DVKVTQSSRYLVKRTGEKVFLECVQDMDHENMFWYRQDPGLGLRLIYFSYDVKMKEKGDIPEGYSVSREKKERFSLILESASTNQTSMYLCASSTGPAYREQYFGPGTRLTVT.

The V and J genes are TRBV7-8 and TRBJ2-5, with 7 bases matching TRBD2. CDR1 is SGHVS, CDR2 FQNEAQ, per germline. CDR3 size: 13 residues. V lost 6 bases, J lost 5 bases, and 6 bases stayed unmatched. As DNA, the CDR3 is TGTGCCAGCAGGGGGGGGATGGGGGAGACCCAGTACTTC. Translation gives CASRGGMGETQYF.

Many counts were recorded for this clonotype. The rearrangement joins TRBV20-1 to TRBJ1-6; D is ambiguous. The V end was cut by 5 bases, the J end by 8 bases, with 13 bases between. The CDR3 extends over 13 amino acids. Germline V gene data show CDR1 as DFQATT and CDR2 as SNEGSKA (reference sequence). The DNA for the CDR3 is TGCAGTGCTGGCCTTGGTGGGGATTCACCCCTCCACTTT. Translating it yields CSAGLGGDSPLHF.

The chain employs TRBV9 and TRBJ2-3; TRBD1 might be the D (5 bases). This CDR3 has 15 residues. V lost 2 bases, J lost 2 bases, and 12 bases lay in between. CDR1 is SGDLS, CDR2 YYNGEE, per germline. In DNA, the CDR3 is TGTGCCAGCAGCGTTAGGGGAACCTCCACAGATACGCAGTATTTT. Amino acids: CASSVRGTSTDTQYF.

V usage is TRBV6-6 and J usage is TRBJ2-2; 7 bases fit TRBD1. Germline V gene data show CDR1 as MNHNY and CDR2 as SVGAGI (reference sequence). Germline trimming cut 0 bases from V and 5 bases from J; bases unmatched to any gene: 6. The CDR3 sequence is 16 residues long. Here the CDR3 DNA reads TGTGCCAGCAGTTACTCGAGGAGACAGGGTACCGGGGAGCTGTTTTTT. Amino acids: CASSYSRRQGTGELFF.

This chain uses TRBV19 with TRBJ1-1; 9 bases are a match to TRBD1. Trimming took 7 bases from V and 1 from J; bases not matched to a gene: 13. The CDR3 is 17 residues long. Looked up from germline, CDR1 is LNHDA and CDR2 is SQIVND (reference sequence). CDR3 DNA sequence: TGTGCCAGTAACAGAATTGGACAGGGGATGGGGAACACTGAAGCTTTCTTT. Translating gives CASNRIGQGMGNTEAFF.

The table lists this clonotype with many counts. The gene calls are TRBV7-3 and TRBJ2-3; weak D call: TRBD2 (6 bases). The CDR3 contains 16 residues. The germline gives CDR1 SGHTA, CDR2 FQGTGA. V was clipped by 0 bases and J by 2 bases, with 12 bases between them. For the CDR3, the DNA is TGTGCCAGCAGCTTAACCGGCGGGATCCACACAGATACGCAGTATTTT. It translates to CASSLTGGIHTDTQYF.

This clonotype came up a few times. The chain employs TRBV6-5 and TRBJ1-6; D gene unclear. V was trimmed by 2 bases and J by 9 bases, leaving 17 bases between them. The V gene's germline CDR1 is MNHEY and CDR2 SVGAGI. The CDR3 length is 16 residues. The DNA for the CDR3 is TGTGCCAGCAGTTACGGTTCTGTCTCCGGGCCTTCACCCCTCCACTTT. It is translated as CASSYGSVSGPSPLHF.

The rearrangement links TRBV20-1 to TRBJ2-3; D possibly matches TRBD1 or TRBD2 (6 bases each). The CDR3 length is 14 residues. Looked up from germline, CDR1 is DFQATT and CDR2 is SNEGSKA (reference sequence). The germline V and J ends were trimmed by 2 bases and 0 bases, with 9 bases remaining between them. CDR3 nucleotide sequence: TGCAGTGCTAGATCCGGGGGCAGCACAGATACGCAGTATTTT. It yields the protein CSARSGGSTDTQYF.

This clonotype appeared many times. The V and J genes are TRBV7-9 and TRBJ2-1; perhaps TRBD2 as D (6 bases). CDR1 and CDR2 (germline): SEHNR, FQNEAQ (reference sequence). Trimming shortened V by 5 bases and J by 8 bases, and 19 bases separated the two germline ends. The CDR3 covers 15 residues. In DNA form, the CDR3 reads TGTGCCAGCAGCCTCCTGGCGGGACGGGGCGATGAGCAGTTCTTC. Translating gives CASSLLAGRGDEQFF.

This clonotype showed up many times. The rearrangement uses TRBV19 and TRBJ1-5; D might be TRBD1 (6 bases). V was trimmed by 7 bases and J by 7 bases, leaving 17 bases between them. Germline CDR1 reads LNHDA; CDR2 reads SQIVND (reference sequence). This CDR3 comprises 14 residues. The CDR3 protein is CASISRGGAQPQHF. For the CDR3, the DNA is TGTGCCAGTATCTCCCGAGGGGGGGCCCAGCCCCAGCATTTT. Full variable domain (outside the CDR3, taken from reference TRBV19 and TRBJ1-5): DGGITQSPKYLFRKEGQNVTLSCEQNLNHDAMYWYRQDPGQGLRLIYYSQIVNDFQKGDIAEGYSVSREKKESFPLTVTSAQKNPTAFYLCASISRGGAQPQHFGDGTRLSIL.

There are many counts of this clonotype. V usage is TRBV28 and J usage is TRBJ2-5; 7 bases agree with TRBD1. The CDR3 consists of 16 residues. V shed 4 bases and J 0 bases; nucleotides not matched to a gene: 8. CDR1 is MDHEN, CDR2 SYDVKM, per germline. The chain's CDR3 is CASSSWTGEYQETQYF. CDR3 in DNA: TGTGCCAGCAGTTCATGGACAGGAGAGTACCAAGAGACCCAGTACTTC.

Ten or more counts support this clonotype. CDR3 sequence (DNA): TGTGCCAGCAGTCAGGACGGGGATAATCAGCCCCAGCATTTT. Residues: CASSQDGDNQPQHF. The V gene is TRBV12-3 or TRBV12-4, the J gene TRBJ1-5; D ambiguous. The CDR3 covers 14 residues. Trimming removed 5 bases from V and 4 bases from J, with 12 bases in between.

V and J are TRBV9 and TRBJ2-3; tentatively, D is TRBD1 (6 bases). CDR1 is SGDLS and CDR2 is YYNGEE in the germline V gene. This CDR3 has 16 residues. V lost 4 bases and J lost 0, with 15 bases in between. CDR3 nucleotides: TGTGCCAGCAGCCCCAGGGGCGGATCTAGCACAGATACGCAGTATTTT. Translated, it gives CASSPRGGSSTDTQYF.

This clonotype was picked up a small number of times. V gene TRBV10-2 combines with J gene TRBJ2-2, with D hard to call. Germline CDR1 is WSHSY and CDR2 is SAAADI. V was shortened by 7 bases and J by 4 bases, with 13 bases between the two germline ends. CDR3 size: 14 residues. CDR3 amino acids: CASKREVGTGELFF. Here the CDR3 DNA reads TGCGCCAGCAAAAGGGAAGTTGGCACCGGGGAGCTGTTTTTT.

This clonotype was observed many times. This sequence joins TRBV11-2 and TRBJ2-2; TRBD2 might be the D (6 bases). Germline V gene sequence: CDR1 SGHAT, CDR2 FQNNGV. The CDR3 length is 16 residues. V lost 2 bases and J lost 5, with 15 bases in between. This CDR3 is CASSLSMAGRTGELFF. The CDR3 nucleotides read TGTGCCAGCAGCTTAAGTATGGCAGGGAGGACCGGGGAGCTGTTTTTT.

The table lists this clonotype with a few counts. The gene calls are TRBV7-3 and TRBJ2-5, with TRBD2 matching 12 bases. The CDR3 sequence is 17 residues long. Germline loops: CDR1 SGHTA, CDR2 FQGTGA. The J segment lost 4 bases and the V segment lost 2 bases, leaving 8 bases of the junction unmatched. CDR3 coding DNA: TGTGCCAGCAGCTTAGGTCTACTAGCGGGAGGACCAGAGACCCAGTACTTC. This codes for CASSLGLLAGGPETQYF. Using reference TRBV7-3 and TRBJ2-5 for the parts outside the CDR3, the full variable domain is GAGVSQTPSNKVTEKGKYVELRCDPISGHTALYWYRQSLGQGPEFLIYFQGTGAADDSGLPNDRFFAVRPEGSVSTLKIQRTERGDSAVYLCASSLGLLAGGPETQYFGPGTRLLVL.

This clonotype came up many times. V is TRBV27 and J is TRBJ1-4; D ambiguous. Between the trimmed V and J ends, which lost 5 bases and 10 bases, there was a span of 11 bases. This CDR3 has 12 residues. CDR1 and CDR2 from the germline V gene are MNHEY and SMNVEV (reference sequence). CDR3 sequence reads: CASSPPSGKLFF. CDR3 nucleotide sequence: TGTGCCAGCAGTCCACCCAGCGGAAAACTGTTTTTT.

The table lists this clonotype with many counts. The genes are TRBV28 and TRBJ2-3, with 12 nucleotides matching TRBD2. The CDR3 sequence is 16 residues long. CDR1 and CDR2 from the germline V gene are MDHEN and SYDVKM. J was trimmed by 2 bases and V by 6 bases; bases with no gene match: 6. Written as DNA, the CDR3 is TGTGCCAGCAGCGAAACTAGCGGGAGGCCCACAGATACGCAGTATTTT. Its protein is CASSETSGRPTDTQYF.

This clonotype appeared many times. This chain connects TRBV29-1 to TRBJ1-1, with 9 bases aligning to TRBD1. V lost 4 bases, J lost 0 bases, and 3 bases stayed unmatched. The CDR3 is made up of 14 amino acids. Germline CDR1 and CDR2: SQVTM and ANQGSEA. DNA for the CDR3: TGCAGCGTTGTTAGGGACAGGGTGAACACTGAAGCTTTCTTT. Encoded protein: CSVVRDRVNTEAFF.

As DNA, the CDR3 is TGCAGTGCTAGAACAGGGGTGAACACTGAAGCTTTCTTT. This codes for CSARTGVNTEAFF. The gene calls are TRBV20-1 and TRBJ1-1, with 7 nucleotides matching TRBD1. The CDR3 length is 13 residues. Germline CDR1 and CDR2: DFQATT and SNEGSKA (reference sequence). After removal of 2 bases from V and 0 bases from J, the junction contained 0 bases not matched to a gene.

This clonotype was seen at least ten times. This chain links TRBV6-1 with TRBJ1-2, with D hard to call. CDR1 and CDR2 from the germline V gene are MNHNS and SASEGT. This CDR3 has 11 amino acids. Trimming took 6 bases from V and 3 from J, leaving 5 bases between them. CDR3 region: CASRNHYGYTF. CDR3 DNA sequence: TGTGCCAGCAGAAATCACTATGGCTACACCTTC.